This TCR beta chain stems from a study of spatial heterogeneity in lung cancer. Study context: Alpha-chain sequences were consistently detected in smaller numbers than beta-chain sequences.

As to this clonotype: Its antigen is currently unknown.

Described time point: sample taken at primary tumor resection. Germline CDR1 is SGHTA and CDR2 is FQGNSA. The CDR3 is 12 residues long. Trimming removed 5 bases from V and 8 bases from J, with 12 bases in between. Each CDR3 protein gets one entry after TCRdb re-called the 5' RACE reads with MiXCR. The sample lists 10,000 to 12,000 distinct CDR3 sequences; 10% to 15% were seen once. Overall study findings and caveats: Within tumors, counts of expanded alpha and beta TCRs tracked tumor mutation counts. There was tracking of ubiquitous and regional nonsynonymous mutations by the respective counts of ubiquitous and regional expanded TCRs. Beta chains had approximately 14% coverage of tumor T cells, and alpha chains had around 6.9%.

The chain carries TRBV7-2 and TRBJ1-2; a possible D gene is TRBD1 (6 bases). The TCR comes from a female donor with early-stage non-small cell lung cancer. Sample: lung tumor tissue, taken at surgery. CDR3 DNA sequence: TGTGCCAGCAGCCTGATTCAGGGGGGCTACACCTTC. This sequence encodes CASSLIQGGYTF. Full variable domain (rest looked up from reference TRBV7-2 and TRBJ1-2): GAGVSQSPSNKVTEKGKDVELRCDPISGHTALYWYRQSLGQGLEFLIYFQGNSAPDKSGLPSDRFSAERTGGSVSTLTIQRTQQEDSAVYLCASSLIQGGYTFGSGTRLTVV.